The rows below give T cell receptor beta chains drawn from one sample of a study of technical replicates of blood from a few donors. Assay: immunoSEQ multiplex PCR; the TCRdb copy retains only in-frame clones and omits some. The sample has about 84,000 clones, roughly 98% seen once. Sequenced material: T cells isolated from PBMCs. These receptors all stem from a human donor in good health. CDR3s include the opening cysteine and the closing phenylalanine or tryptophan. D genes are given only for firm matches. Size is stated for part of the rows, as once, few or many counts, or as a class when the clone is expanded.

>TRBJ1-2|TRBD1|TRBV4-1|NA
CASSQEAGGAAFYGYTF
TGCGCCAGCAGCCAAGAGGCAGGGGGCGCGGCCTTCTATGGCTACACCTTC
>TRBJ2-1|NA|TRBV19|NA
CASTPGSSSYNEQFF
TGTGCCAGTACCCCTGGCTCAAGCTCCTACAATGAGCAGTTCTTC
>TRBJ2-1|TRBD2|TRBV7-9|NA
CASSTSTSGENEQFF
TGTGCCAGCAGCACCTCGACTAGCGGAGAAAATGAGCAGTTCTTC
>TRBJ1-1|TRBD1|TRBV28|NA
CASSPRDRGRGEAFF
TGTGCCAGCAGTCCCCGGGACAGGGGGCGCGGTGAAGCTTTCTTT
>TRBJ2-3|TRBD2|TRBV18|once
CASSPPGLAGKRDTQYF
TGTGCCAGCTCACCACCCGGACTAGCGGGGAAAAGAGATACGCAGTATTTT
>TRBJ1-4|NA|TRBV2|NA
CASSEIYREKLFF
TGTGCCAGCAGTGAAATCTACAGGGAGAAACTGTTTTTT
>TRBJ2-5|TRBD1|TRBV7-2|NA
CASSNPGGMETQYF
TGTGCCAGCAGCAACCCAGGGGGAATGGAGACCCAGTACTTC
>TRBJ1-1|NA|TRBV5-1|NA
CASSRDSTMNTEAFF
TGCGCCAGCAGCCGGGACTCCACGATGAACACTGAAGCTTTCTTT
>TRBJ1-2|NA|TRBV28|NA
CASTDRPYGYTF
TGTGCCAGCACCGACAGGCCCTATGGCTACACCTTC
>TRBJ1-2|NA|TRBV19|NA
CASSIRGGKGNDGYTF
TGTGCCAGTAGTATACGAGGGGGAAAGGGAAACGATGGCTACACCTTC
>TRBJ1-2|NA|TRBV29-1|NA
CSVGRDFYGYTF
TGCAGCGTGGGGCGGGACTTCTATGGCTACACCTTC
>TRBJ1-2|TRBD1|TRBV6-1|NA
CASLRGAHLGGYTF
TGTGCCAGCCTCAGGGGGGCACACTTGGGGGGCTACACCTTC
>TRBJ1-4|NA|TRBV9|NA
CASSARERNDEKLFF
TGTGCCAGCAGCGCAAGGGAGCGGAATGATGAAAAACTGTTTTTT
>TRBJ1-5|NA|TRBV4-1|NA
CASSQYYYQPQHF
TGCGCCAGCAGCCAGTACTACTATCAGCCCCAGCATTTT
>TRBJ2-3|NA|TRBV7-2|NA
CASRLGLDTQYF
TGTGCCAGCAGACTGGGGCTCGATACGCAGTATTTT
>TRBJ2-1|NA|TRBV6-1|NA
CASRPQNRVGNEQFF
TGTGCCAGCAGGCCACAGAACAGGGTGGGCAATGAGCAGTTCTTC
>TRBJ2-7|NA|TRBV28|NA
CASSLFGVSYEQYF
TGTGCCAGCAGTTTATTCGGTGTCTCCTACGAGCAGTACTTC
>TRBJ2-2|TRBD2|TRBV10-1|NA
CASTPGGTSYAGELFF
TGCGCCAGCACTCCTGGAGGGACTAGCTACGCCGGGGAGCTGTTTTTT
>TRBJ2-1|TRBD2|TRBV28|NA
CASSRPGTSVYNEQFF
TGTGCCAGCAGTCGTCCCGGGACTAGCGTTTACAATGAGCAGTTCTTC
>TRBJ2-7|NA|TRBV9|NA
CASSVGGDSYEQYF
TGTGCCAGCAGCGTAGGCGGGGACTCCTACGAGCAGTACTTC
>TRBJ2-5|NA|TRBV27|NA
CATAPEEVPWETQYF
TGTGCCACCGCGCCTGAGGAGGTGCCGTGGGAGACCCAGTACTTC
>TRBJ1-2|NA|TRBV4-1|NA
CASRQAANYGYTF
TGCGCCAGCAGACAAGCAGCTAACTATGGCTACACCTTC
>TRBJ1-2|NA|TRBV6-1|NA
CASVTGFSNYGYTF
TGTGCCAGCGTAACAGGGTTTTCAAACTATGGCTACACCTTC
>TRBJ1-5|NA|TRBV12-5|NA
CASGFTGDDQPQHF
TGTGCTAGTGGTTTCACGGGGGACGATCAGCCCCAGCATTTT
>TRBJ1-5|TRBD1|TRBV7-9|once
CASSLDRGDQPQHF
TGTGCCAGCAGCTTGGACAGGGGGGATCAGCCCCAGCATTTT
>TRBJ2-7|NA|TRBV21-1|NA
CASSKHDFPRDPLYEQYF
TGTGCCAGCAGCAAACATGACTTCCCACGAGATCCCTTGTACGAGCAGTACTTC
>TRBJ2-7|NA|TRBV30|NA
CAWNAVHHF
TGTGCCTGGAATGCCGTACACCACTTC
>TRBJ1-1|TRBD1|TRBV4-1|NA
CASSQYTGQGTAEAFF
TGCGCCAGCAGCCAATACACTGGACAGGGTACCGCTGAAGCTTTCTTT
>TRBJ1-1|NA|TRBV28|NA
CASSSQGRGEAFF
TGTGCCAGCAGTTCTCAGGGGAGGGGTGAAGCTTTCTTT
>TRBJ1-2|NA|TRBV18|NA
CASSRMDSMGYTF
TGTGCCAGCTCCCGGATGGACAGTATGGGCTACACCTTC
>TRBJ2-3|TRBD2|TRBV19|NA
CASSSGGAADTQYF
TGTGCCAGTAGTAGCGGGGGGGCCGCAGATACGCAGTATTTT
>TRBJ1-1|TRBD1|TRBV6-1|NA
CASGSRDRGWTEAFF
TGTGCCAGCGGGAGTCGGGACAGGGGATGGACTGAAGCTTTCTTT
>TRBJ2-1|NA|TRBV6-5|once
CASARGGNEQFF
TGTGCCAGCGCTAGGGGAGGCAATGAGCAGTTCTTC
>TRBJ2-5|TRBD2|TRBV23-1|NA
CASSPQYEAGGNQETQYF
TGCGCCAGCAGTCCGCAATACGAGGCGGGAGGGAACCAAGAGACCCAGTACTTC
>TRBJ1-1|NA|TRBV6-5|NA
CASRNSNTEAFF
TGTGCCAGCAGGAACAGTAACACTGAAGCTTTCTTT
>TRBJ2-1|TRBD2|TRBV12-5|NA
CASGLGRGGSPNYNEQFF
TGTGCTAGTGGTTTGGGACGCGGGGGTAGCCCTAATTACAATGAGCAGTTCTTC